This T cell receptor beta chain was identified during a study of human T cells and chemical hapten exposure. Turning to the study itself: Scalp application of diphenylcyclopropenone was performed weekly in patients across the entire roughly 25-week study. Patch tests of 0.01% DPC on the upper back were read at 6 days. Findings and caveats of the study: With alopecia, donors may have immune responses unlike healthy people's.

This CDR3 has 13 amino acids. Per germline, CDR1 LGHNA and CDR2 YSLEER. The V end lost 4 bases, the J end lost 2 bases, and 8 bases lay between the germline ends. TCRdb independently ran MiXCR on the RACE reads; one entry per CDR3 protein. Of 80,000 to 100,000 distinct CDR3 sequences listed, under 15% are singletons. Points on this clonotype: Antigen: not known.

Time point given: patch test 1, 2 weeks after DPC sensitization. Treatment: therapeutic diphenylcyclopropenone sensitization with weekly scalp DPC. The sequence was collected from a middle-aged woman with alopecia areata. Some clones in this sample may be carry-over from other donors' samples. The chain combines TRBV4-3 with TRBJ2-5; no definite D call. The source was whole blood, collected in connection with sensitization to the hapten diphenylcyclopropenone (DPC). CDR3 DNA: TGCGCCAGCAGCCCTGGAAAACAAGAGACCCAGTACTTC. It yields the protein CASSPGKQETQYF.